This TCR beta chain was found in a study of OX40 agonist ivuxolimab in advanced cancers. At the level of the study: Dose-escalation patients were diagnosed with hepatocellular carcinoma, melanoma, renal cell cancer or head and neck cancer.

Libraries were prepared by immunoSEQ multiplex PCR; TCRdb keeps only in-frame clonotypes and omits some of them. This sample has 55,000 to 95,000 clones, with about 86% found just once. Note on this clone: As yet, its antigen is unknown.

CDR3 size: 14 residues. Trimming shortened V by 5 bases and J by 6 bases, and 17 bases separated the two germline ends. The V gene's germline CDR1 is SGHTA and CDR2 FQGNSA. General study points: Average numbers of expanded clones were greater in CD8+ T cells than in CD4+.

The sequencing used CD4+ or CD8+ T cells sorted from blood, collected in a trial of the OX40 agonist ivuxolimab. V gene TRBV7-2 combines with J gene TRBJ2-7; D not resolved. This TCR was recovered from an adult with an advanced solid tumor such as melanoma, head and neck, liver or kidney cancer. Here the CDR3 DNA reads TGTGCCAGCAGCACCCGCCCTAGACAAGGCGAGCAGTACTTC. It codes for CASSTRPRQGEQYF. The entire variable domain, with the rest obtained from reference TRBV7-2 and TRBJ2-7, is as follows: GAGVSQSPSNKVTEKGKDVELRCDPISGHTALYWYRQSLGQGLEFLIYFQGNSAPDKSGLPSDRFSAERTGGSVSTLTIQRTQQEDSAVYLCASSTRPRQGEQYFGPGTRLTVT.